This T cell receptor beta chain stems from a study of molecular identifiers for immune sequencing clone quantification. The CDR3 runs to 15 residues. Germline V gives CDR1 SEHNR, CDR2 FQNEAQ (reference sequence). V dropped 1 base and J dropped 2 bases, with 8 bases sitting between them. MiXCR, run by TCRdb on the PCR reads, gives a single entry per CDR3 protein. This table has around 460,000 distinct CDR3 sequences, around a fifth appearing once. Specimen: naive CD8+ T cells from blood, with Jurkat cell RNA spiked in. This sample's subset: FACS-sorted CD8+CD4-CCR7+CD45RA+ naive T cells. This sequence originates from a human donor in good health. Some libraries in this study had Jurkat cell RNA spiked in. This chain links TRBV7-9 with TRBJ1-4, with D unresolved. The CDR3 DNA sequence: TGTGCCAGCAGCTTAGTACTGGGGACTAATGAAAAACTGTTTTTT. Translating gives CASSLVLGTNEKLFF.